The 2 T cell receptor beta chains listed next were all sequenced from one sample in a study of cytomegalovirus exposure and HLA in healthy donors. The PCR made use of 60 Vbeta and 13 Jbeta primers. Clones were sequenced by immunoSEQ multiplex PCR, and TCRdb holds only the in-frame ones, with some missing. The sample yields under 110,000 clones, 65% to 80% seen once. Specimen: PBMCs. The receptors were gathered from a woman aged 40 to 50 in good health and CMV-seronegative.

The CDR3 loop reads CASSLSRDRDFQPQHF. CDR3 coding DNA: TGTGCCAGCAGCTTGTCCCGGGACAGGGATTTTCAGCCCCAGCATTTT. J is TRBJ1-5 and V is TRBV5-5, with 9 bases matching TRBD1. The trim removed 1 base at V and 6 bases at J, leaving 8 bases unmatched. The CDR3 is 16 amino acids. Germline V lookup: CDR1 SGHKS, CDR2 YYEKEE (reference sequence).

The chain is built from TRBV7-2 and TRBJ2-7; 15 bases agree with TRBD2. CDR3 length: 14 amino acids. From germline, CDR1 is SGHTA and CDR2 FQGNSA. The V gene end was trimmed by 4 bases and the J gene end by 13 bases; junction bases not matched to a gene: 8. The CDR3 protein is CASSSGLAGGPAYF. CDR3 nucleotide sequence: TGTGCCAGCAGCTCGGGACTAGCGGGGGGCCCTGCCTACTTC.